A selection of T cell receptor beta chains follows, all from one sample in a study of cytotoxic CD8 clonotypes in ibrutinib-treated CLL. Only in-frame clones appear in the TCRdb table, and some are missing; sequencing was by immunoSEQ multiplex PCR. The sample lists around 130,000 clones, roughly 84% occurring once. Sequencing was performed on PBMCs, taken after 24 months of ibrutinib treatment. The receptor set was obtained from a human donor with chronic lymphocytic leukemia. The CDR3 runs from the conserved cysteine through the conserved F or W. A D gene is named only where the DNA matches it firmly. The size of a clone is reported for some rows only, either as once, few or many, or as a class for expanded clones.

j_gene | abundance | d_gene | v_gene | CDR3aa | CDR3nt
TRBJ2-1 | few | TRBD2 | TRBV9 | CASSVSSGAGGNEQFF | TGTGCCAGCAGCGTATCCTCGGGCGCGGGGGGCAATGAGCAGTTCTTC
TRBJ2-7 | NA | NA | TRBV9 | CASSAEGGRPVEQYF | TGTGCCAGCAGCGCGGAGGGGGGACGGCCCGTCGAGCAGTACTTC
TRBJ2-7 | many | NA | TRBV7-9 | CASRMGTDQYEQYF | TGTGCCAGCAGAATGGGTACGGATCAATACGAGCAGTACTTC
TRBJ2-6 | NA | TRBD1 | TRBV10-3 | CAISGGDRGSGANVLTF | TGTGCCATCAGTGGAGGGGACAGGGGATCTGGGGCCAACGTCCTGACTTTC
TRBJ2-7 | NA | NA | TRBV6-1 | CASSTQEAYEQYF | TGTGCCAGCAGTACCCAGGAGGCCTACGAGCAGTACTTC
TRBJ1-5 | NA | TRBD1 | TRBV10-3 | CAISEGQANQPQHF | TGTGCCATCAGTGAGGGACAGGCCAATCAGCCCCAGCATTTT
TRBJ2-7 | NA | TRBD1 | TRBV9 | CASSVEPTGGIYEQYF | TGTGCCAGCAGCGTAGAACCGACAGGGGGAATCTACGAGCAGTACTTC
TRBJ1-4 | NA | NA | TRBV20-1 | CSARDREKLFF | TGCAGTGCTCGGGATCGTGAAAAACTGTTTTTT
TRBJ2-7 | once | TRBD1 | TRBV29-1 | CSVGDRGSEQYF | TGCAGCGTTGGGGACAGGGGAAGCGAGCAGTACTTC
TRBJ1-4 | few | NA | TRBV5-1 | CASSLELGGEGEKLFF | TGCGCCAGCAGCTTGGAGTTGGGGGGCGAGGGGGAAAAACTGTTTTTT
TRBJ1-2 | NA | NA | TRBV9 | CASREQDGYTF | TGTGCCAGCAGGGAACAGGATGGCTACACCTTC
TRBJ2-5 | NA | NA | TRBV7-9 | CASSSGSQETQYF | TGTGCCAGCAGCTCGGGGAGCCAAGAGACCCAGTACTTC
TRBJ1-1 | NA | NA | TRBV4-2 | CASSHPGPMNTEAFF | TGTGCCAGCAGCCACCCGGGGCCGATGAACACTGAAGCTTTCTTT
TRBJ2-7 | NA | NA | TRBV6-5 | CASSPDSFQRAFLHF | TGTGCCAGCAGTCCGGACAGCTTCCAGCGGGCCTTCCTCCACTTC
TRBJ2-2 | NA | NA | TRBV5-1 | CASVQNTGELFF | TGCGCCAGCGTTCAGAACACCGGGGAGCTGTTTTTT
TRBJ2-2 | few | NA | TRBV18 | CASSPWQGENTGELFF | TGTGCCAGCTCTCCGTGGCAGGGTGAGAACACCGGGGAGCTGTTTTTT
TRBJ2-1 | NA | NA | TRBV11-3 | CASSLDHPRAGISYNEQFF | TGTGCCAGCAGCTTAGATCACCCTAGGGCGGGGATCTCCTACAATGAGCAGTTCTTC
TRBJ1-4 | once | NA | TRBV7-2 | CASSTVGSLPEKLFF | TGTGCCAGCAGCACCGTGGGGTCGTTGCCGGAAAAACTGTTTTTT
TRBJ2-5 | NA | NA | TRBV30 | CAWSGLGSDQETQYF | TGTGCCTGGAGCGGGTTGGGCTCCGATCAAGAGACCCAGTACTTC
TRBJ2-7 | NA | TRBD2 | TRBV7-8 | CASSRDPSGGTEQYF | TGTGCCAGCAGCCGTGACCCTAGCGGGGGGACTGAGCAGTACTTC
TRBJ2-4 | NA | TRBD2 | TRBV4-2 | CASSQDKAGRTSGGNIQYF | TGTGCCAGCAGCCAAGACAAGGCGGGCAGGACTAGCGGGGGAAACATTCAGTACTTC
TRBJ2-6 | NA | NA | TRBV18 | CASSPSRANSGANVLTF | TGTGCCAGCTCACCCTCTCGGGCCAACTCTGGGGCCAACGTCCTGACTTTC
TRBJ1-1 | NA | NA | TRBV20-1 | CSARRDTEAFF | TGCAGTGCTCGGCGGGACACTGAAGCTTTCTTT
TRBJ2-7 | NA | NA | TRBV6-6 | CASSPGTTYEQYF | TGTGCCAGCAGTCCGGGGACAACCTACGAGCAGTACTTC
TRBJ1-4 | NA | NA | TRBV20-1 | CSASLLEKLFF | TGCAGTGCTTCTCTATTGGAAAAACTGTTTTTT
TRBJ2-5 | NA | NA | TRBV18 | CASSPSMDSQETQYF | TGTGCCAGCTCACCATCGATGGATAGTCAAGAGACCCAGTACTTC
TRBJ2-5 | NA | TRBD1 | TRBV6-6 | CASSRNRGETQYF | TGTGCCAGCAGCCGAAACAGGGGAGAGACCCAGTACTTC
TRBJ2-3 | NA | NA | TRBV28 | CASRLTGGTDTQYF | TGTGCCAGCAGACTGACAGGTGGCACAGATACGCAGTATTTT
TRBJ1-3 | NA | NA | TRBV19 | CASSIEAAGNTIYF | TGTGCCAGTAGTATAGAGGCAGCTGGAAACACCATATATTTT
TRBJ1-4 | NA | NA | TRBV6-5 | CASRRGGTTNEKLFF | TGTGCCAGCAGGAGGGGGGGGACGACTAATGAAAAACTGTTTTTT
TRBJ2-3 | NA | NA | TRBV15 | CATSNAGGYTDTQYF | TGTGCCACCAGCAACGCCGGGGGCTACACAGATACGCAGTATTTT
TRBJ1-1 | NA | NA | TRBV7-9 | CASSLDGKGTEAFF | TGTGCCAGCAGCTTAGACGGGAAGGGGACTGAAGCTTTCTTT
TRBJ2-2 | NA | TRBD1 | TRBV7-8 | CASSPRDSRNTGELFF | TGTGCCAGCAGCCCACGGGACAGCAGGAACACCGGGGAGCTGTTTTTT
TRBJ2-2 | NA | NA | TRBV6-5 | CASLGQNTGELFF | TGTGCCAGTTTAGGGCAGAACACCGGGGAGCTGTTTTTT
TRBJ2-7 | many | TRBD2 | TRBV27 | CASRMLAGGYEQYF | TGTGCCAGCAGGATGCTAGCGGGGGGCTACGAGCAGTACTTC
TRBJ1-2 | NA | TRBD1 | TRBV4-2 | CASSPIDRGLGYTF | TGTGCCAGCAGCCCCATTGACAGGGGGCTTGGCTACACCTTC
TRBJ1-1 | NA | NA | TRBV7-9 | CASSAGHQVMNTEAFF | TGTGCCAGCAGCGCGGGACACCAAGTAATGAACACTGAAGCTTTCTTT
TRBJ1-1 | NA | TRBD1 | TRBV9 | CASSPRQGGEAFF | TGTGCCAGCAGCCCCCGACAGGGAGGTGAAGCTTTCTTT
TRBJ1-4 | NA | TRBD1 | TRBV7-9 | CASSTYRQGRNEKLFF | TGTGCCAGCAGCACCTACCGACAGGGGAGAAATGAAAAACTGTTTTTT
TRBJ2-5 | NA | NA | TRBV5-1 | CASNHRGGPQETQYF | TGCGCCAGCAACCATAGGGGGGGGCCCCAAGAGACCCAGTACTTC
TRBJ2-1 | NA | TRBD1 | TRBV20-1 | CSARMGDRQFF | TGCAGTGCTAGAATGGGGGACAGGCAGTTCTTC
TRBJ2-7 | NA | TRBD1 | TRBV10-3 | CAISESRDRVSYEQYF | TGTGCCATCAGTGAGTCCCGGGACAGGGTCTCCTACGAGCAGTACTTC
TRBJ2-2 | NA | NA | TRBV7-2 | CASSPTGELFF | TGTGCCAGCAGCCCCACCGGGGAGCTGTTTTTT
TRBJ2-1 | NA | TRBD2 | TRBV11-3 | CASSLLAGGNNEQFF | TGTGCCAGCAGCCTACTAGCGGGGGGAAACAATGAGCAGTTCTTC
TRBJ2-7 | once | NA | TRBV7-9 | CASSLGTAYEQYF | TGTGCCAGCAGCTTAGGGACCGCTTACGAGCAGTACTTC
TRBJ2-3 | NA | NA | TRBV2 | CASMLLFTDTQYF | TGTGCCAGCATGCTCCTTTTCACAGATACGCAGTATTTT
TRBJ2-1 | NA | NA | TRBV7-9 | CASSFPNVGNEQFF | TGTGCCAGCAGCTTCCCTAATGTGGGCAATGAGCAGTTCTTC
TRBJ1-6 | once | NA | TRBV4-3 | CASSQLNPSSYNSPLHF | TGCGCCAGCAGCCAACTCAATCCGAGCTCCTATAATTCACCCCTCCACTTT